Listed below are T cell receptor beta chains from one sample, sequenced in a study of blood T cell repertoires in COVID-19. Sequencing used immunoSEQ multiplex PCR; TCRdb keeps in-frame clones, though not all of them. The top ten hold approximately 3% of the sample, which has 50,000 to 70,000 clones, over 70% seen once. Input material: peripheral blood. The source is a man aged 60 to 75 with acute or convalescent COVID-19. CDR3s include the opening cysteine and the closing phenylalanine or tryptophan. Fields, in order: V gene, D gene, clone size, J gene, CDR3 DNA, CDR3 protein. The D gene is left open where the match is weak. For some rows the clone size is stated as once, few or many, or as a class when expanded; others skip it.

V gene: TRBV6-5
D gene: NA
clone size: NA
J gene: TRBJ1-6
CDR3 DNA: TGTGCCACCCAGACAGCCTATAATTCACCCCTCCACTTT
CDR3 protein: CATQTAYNSPLHF

V gene: TRBV11-2
D gene: NA
clone size: few
J gene: TRBJ2-1
CDR3 DNA: TGTGCCAGCAGCCTCGCAGGGTTTAATGAGCAGTTCTTC
CDR3 protein: CASSLAGFNEQFF

V gene: TRBV7-8
D gene: TRBD1
clone size: once
J gene: TRBJ1-1
CDR3 DNA: TGTGCCAGCAGCTTAGGACAGGGTTCGGCTTTCTTT
CDR3 protein: CASSLGQGSAFF

V gene: TRBV30
D gene: TRBD1
clone size: NA
J gene: TRBJ1-2
CDR3 DNA: TGTGCCTGGAGTCCCAGGGGGTTTGGCTACACCTTC
CDR3 protein: CAWSPRGFGYTF

V gene: TRBV2
D gene: NA
clone size: NA
J gene: TRBJ1-4
CDR3 DNA: TGTGCCAGCAGTGTCATTGGAGGGGAAAAACTGTTTTTT
CDR3 protein: CASSVIGGEKLFF

V gene: TRBV15
D gene: TRBD2
clone size: NA
J gene: TRBJ2-2
CDR3 DNA: TGTGCCACCAGCAGAGGTGGTAGCGGGGAGTCCGGGGAGCTGTTTTTT
CDR3 protein: CATSRGGSGESGELFF

V gene: TRBV6-5
D gene: NA
clone size: NA
J gene: TRBJ2-7
CDR3 DNA: TGTGCCAGCAGTTACTCCAATACGCTAGAAACCTACGAGCAGTACTTC
CDR3 protein: CASSYSNTLETYEQYF

V gene: TRBV27
D gene: TRBD2
clone size: NA
J gene: TRBJ2-7
CDR3 DNA: TGTGCCAGCAGACGCAGCGGGGGGACCTACGAGCAGTACTTC
CDR3 protein: CASRRSGGTYEQYF

V gene: TRBV5-6
D gene: NA
clone size: once
J gene: TRBJ2-2
CDR3 DNA: TGTGCCAGCAGCTTGGTGAACATAAACACCGGGGAGCTGTTTTTT
CDR3 protein: CASSLVNINTGELFF

V gene: TRBV30
D gene: NA
clone size: NA
J gene: TRBJ2-7
CDR3 DNA: TGTGCCTGGAGTTCAGGGGTCGGCTCCTACGAGCAGTACTTC
CDR3 protein: CAWSSGVGSYEQYF

V gene: TRBV9
D gene: TRBD1
clone size: NA
J gene: TRBJ2-5
CDR3 DNA: TGTGCCAGCAGCCGATGGAACAACAGGGGGCCCGAAGAGACCCAGTACTTC
CDR3 protein: CASSRWNNRGPEETQYF

V gene: TRBV5-1
D gene: NA
clone size: NA
J gene: TRBJ1-4
CDR3 DNA: TGCGCCAGCAGCCCGGGGGTGGGCGAAAAACTGTTTTTT
CDR3 protein: CASSPGVGEKLFF

V gene: TRBV5-1
D gene: NA
clone size: NA
J gene: TRBJ1-2
CDR3 DNA: TGCGCCAGCAGCTTGGCAACAGGGAGCGTCAATGGCTACACCTTC
CDR3 protein: CASSLATGSVNGYTF

V gene: TRBV24-1
D gene: NA
clone size: NA
J gene: TRBJ1-2
CDR3 DNA: TGTGCCACCAGTGATCAGTATGGCTACACCTTC
CDR3 protein: CATSDQYGYTF

V gene: TRBV2
D gene: NA
clone size: few
J gene: TRBJ1-1
CDR3 DNA: TGTGCCAGCAGTGAGAACGGGGTGGTGAACACTGAAGCTTTCTTT
CDR3 protein: CASSENGVVNTEAFF

V gene: TRBV5-1
D gene: TRBD1
clone size: NA
J gene: TRBJ2-7
CDR3 DNA: TGCGCCAGCAGCTTGTGGACTGGACAGGGTTACGAGCAGTACTTC
CDR3 protein: CASSLWTGQGYEQYF

V gene: TRBV2
D gene: NA
clone size: NA
J gene: TRBJ2-7
CDR3 DNA: TGTGCCAGCAGTGCACAGAGCGGCCCTACCTACGAGCAGTACTTC
CDR3 protein: CASSAQSGPTYEQYF

V gene: TRBV19
D gene: TRBD1
clone size: NA
J gene: TRBJ2-2
CDR3 DNA: TGTGCCAGTTTGGGACAGGGAAACACCGGGGAGCTGTTTTTT
CDR3 protein: CASLGQGNTGELFF

V gene: TRBV11-2
D gene: NA
clone size: few
J gene: TRBJ2-5
CDR3 DNA: TGTGCCAGCAGCTTATCACAGGGTGGGACCCAGTACTTC
CDR3 protein: CASSLSQGGTQYF

V gene: TRBV5-1
D gene: NA
clone size: NA
J gene: TRBJ1-5
CDR3 DNA: TGCGCCAGCAGCTTGGACGGGGTAAAAAGCAATCAGCCCCAGCATTTT
CDR3 protein: CASSLDGVKSNQPQHF

V gene: TRBV12-3/TRBV12-4
D gene: NA
clone size: once
J gene: TRBJ1-1
CDR3 DNA: TGTGCCAGCAGTCTCGGACATAACACTGAAGCTTTCTTT
CDR3 protein: CASSLGHNTEAFF

V gene: TRBV7-9
D gene: TRBD1
clone size: NA
J gene: TRBJ1-5
CDR3 DNA: TGTGCCAGCAGCTTAGAGGCAGACAGGGGGCCTAATCAGCCCCAGCATTTT
CDR3 protein: CASSLEADRGPNQPQHF

V gene: TRBV2
D gene: NA
clone size: NA
J gene: TRBJ1-1
CDR3 DNA: TGTGCCAGCAAAATCCAGGGGTTCACTGAAGCTTTCTTT
CDR3 protein: CASKIQGFTEAFF

V gene: TRBV29-1
D gene: TRBD2
clone size: NA
J gene: TRBJ2-1
CDR3 DNA: TGCAGCGTTGACTCTGGACTAGCGGAGTTATACAATGAGCAGTTCTTC
CDR3 protein: CSVDSGLAELYNEQFF

V gene: TRBV5-4
D gene: NA
clone size: NA
J gene: TRBJ2-3
CDR3 DNA: TGTGCCAGCAGCTTGGAGCCGGGAACGGCCACAGATACGCAGTATTTT
CDR3 protein: CASSLEPGTATDTQYF

V gene: TRBV6-5
D gene: NA
clone size: NA
J gene: TRBJ1-4
CDR3 DNA: TGTGCCAGCAGGGCAGGGGCCTATAATGAAAAACTGTTTTTT
CDR3 protein: CASRAGAYNEKLFF

V gene: TRBV24-1
D gene: NA
clone size: NA
J gene: TRBJ2-2
CDR3 DNA: TGTGCCACCAGTGATTTAGGGGGGGCGCAGGCTAACACCGGGGAGCTGTTTTTT
CDR3 protein: CATSDLGGAQANTGELFF

V gene: TRBV11-2
D gene: TRBD2
clone size: NA
J gene: TRBJ2-3
CDR3 DNA: TGTGCCAGCAGCTCATCCGGGACTACTAGCACAGATACGCAGTATTTT
CDR3 protein: CASSSSGTTSTDTQYF

V gene: TRBV14
D gene: NA
clone size: NA
J gene: TRBJ1-4
CDR3 DNA: TGTGCCAGCAGCCCTGGAGCCAGCTTAACTAATGAAAAACTGTTTTTT
CDR3 protein: CASSPGASLTNEKLFF

V gene: TRBV24-1
D gene: TRBD1
clone size: NA
J gene: TRBJ2-2
CDR3 DNA: TGTGCCACCAGTGATTTAGAACGGACAGGGGGTAACACCGGGGAGCTGTTTTTT
CDR3 protein: CATSDLERTGGNTGELFF

V gene: TRBV10-3
D gene: NA
clone size: NA
J gene: TRBJ2-7
CDR3 DNA: TGTGCCATCAGTGAGTCGGGGGGAACCTACGAGCAGTACTTC
CDR3 protein: CAISESGGTYEQYF

V gene: TRBV5-4
D gene: NA
clone size: NA
J gene: TRBJ2-2
CDR3 DNA: TGTGCCAGCAGCATTCAGGGTATCGCCGGGGAGCTGTTTTTT
CDR3 protein: CASSIQGIAGELFF

V gene: TRBV29-1
D gene: TRBD1
clone size: NA
J gene: TRBJ1-1
CDR3 DNA: TGCAGCGTTGAGGGACAGGGTAGCACTGAAGCTTTCTTT
CDR3 protein: CSVEGQGSTEAFF

V gene: TRBV5-1
D gene: NA
clone size: NA
J gene: TRBJ2-1
CDR3 DNA: TGCGCCAGCAGTTCCAACCCCGGTAGTCCCAATGAGCAGTTCTTC
CDR3 protein: CASSSNPGSPNEQFF

V gene: TRBV6-5
D gene: NA
clone size: once
J gene: TRBJ1-1
CDR3 DNA: TGTGCCAGCATCAGGGGCACTGAAGCTTTCTTT
CDR3 protein: CASIRGTEAFF